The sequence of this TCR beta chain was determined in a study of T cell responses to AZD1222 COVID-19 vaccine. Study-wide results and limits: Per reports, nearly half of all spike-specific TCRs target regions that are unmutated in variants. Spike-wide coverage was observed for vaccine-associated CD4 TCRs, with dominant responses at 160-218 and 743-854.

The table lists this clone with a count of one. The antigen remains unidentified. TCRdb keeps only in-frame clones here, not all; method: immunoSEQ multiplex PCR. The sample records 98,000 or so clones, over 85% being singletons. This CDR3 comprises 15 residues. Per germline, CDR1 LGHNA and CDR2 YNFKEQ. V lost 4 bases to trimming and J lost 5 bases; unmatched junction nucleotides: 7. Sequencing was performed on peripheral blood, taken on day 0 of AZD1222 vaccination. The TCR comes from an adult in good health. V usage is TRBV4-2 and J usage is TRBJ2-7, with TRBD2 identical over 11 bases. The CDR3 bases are TGTGCCAGCAGCCCGAGAGCACTAGCGGGAGACGAGCAGTACTTC. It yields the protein CASSPRALAGDEQYF.